This TCR beta chain was profiled in a study of radiotherapy plus CTLA-4 blockade in lung cancer. Study in general: Objective response rate was roughly 19%; disease control rate, less than 40%. Study findings and constraints: Radiotherapy plus ipilimumab was followed by expansion in blood of tumor-derived TCR clones.

Participants had chemo-refractory metastatic non-small-cell lung cancer and were treated with focal radiation plus ipilimumab CTLA-4 blockade. The method was immunoSEQ multiplex PCR; TCRdb's version includes in-frame clones alone and lacks a portion of them. The data contain fewer than 35,000 clones, under 85% of them singletons. The table lists this clone with a few counts. Its target is unknown. The V and J ends lost 2 bases and 0 bases respectively, with 5 bases between them. The CDR3 runs 14 residues. Germline-derived CDR1 and CDR2 are SGHKS and YYEKEE (reference sequence). The starting material was peripheral blood, obtained from a patient treated with radiotherapy plus ipilimumab. The rearrangement links TRBV5-5 to TRBJ2-2; no definite D call. The sequence derives from a human donor with non-small cell lung cancer that progressed on radiotherapy plus ipilimumab. Written as DNA, the CDR3 is TGTGCCAGCAGCTTCCTAGCGAACACCGGGGAGCTGTTTTTT. This gives the protein CASSFLANTGELFF.